These 28 T cell receptor beta chains were sequenced from one sample in a study of cytomegalovirus exposure and HLA in healthy donors. The primer mix had 60 Vbeta and 13 Jbeta primers. Assay used: immunoSEQ multiplex PCR; TCRdb lists only in-frame clones, some missing. The repertoire holds approximately 110,000 clones, with less than 70% as singletons. The sequenced sample consisted of PBMCs. All receptors come from a woman between 25 and 40 years old in good health and CMV-seronegative.

This clone was counted only a few times. The rearrangement joins TRBV5-5 to TRBJ1-2; D is possibly TRBD1 (6 bases). Trimming took off 0 bases at V and 7 bases at J, with 13 bases between the two ends. CDR3 size: 14 residues. Germline V gene data show CDR1 as SGHKS and CDR2 as YYEKEE (reference sequence). Written as DNA, the CDR3 is TGTGCCAGCAGCTTGGACAGGGCGGTCGGTGGCTACACCTTC. This translates into CASSLDRAVGGYTF.

This chain connects TRBV30 to TRBJ1-5, with 7 bases aligning to TRBD1. CDR3 length: 13 amino acids. The germline CDR1 and CDR2 sequences are GTSNPN and SVGIG (reference sequence). V gave up 5 bases and J gave up 4 bases; unmatched junction bases: 5. CDR3 amino acids: CAWATGRNQPQHF. The CDR3 DNA follows: TGTGCCTGGGCGACAGGGAGGAATCAGCCCCAGCATTTT.

This clone has more than one count but fewer than ten. The chain links TRBV6-1 to TRBJ2-5, with 9 bases identical to TRBD1. The CDR3 sequence is 14 residues long. Looked up from germline, CDR1 is MNHNS and CDR2 is SASEGT. The V and J ends lost 9 bases and 5 bases, in that order; junction bases with no gene match: 10. The CDR3, as DNA: TGTGCCAGTAACTATGACAGGGGGGTGGAGACCCAGTACTTC. Protein product: CASNYDRGVETQYF.

The CDR3 region has the DNA TGTGCCAGCAGTCAGGGTGTCTATGGCTACACCTTC. This codes for CASSQGVYGYTF. This sequence joins TRBV28 and TRBJ1-2, with a possible D match to TRBD1 (5 bases). Germline CDR1 reads MDHEN; CDR2 reads SYDVKM. The CDR3 is made up of 12 amino acids. V was clipped by 5 bases and J by 4 bases, with 8 bases between them.

This CDR3 is CATSRGLAGTQETQYF. The CDR3 bases are TGTGCCACCAGCAGAGGACTAGCGGGTACCCAAGAGACCCAGTACTTC. The chain employs TRBV15 and TRBJ2-5; 10 nucleotides line up with TRBD2. J was trimmed by 1 base and V by 1 base; bases with no gene match: 3. CDR1 is LNHNV, CDR2 YYDKDF, per germline (reference sequence). This CDR3 region has 16 residues.

The rearrangement joins TRBV7-2 to TRBJ1-2; D is perhaps TRBD1 (5 bases). CDR1 SGHTA and CDR2 FQGNSA come from the germline V gene. The CDR3 spans 16 residues. The V and J ends lost 0 bases and 0 bases respectively, with 11 bases between them. The CDR3 loop is CASSLASGSANYGYTF. The DNA of the CDR3 is TGTGCCAGCAGCTTAGCGTCAGGGTCGGCTAACTATGGCTACACCTTC.

The chain couples TRBV30 to TRBJ1-3; 8 bases match TRBD1. Germline assignment: CDR1 GTSNPN and CDR2 SVGIG (reference sequence). This CDR3 has 13 amino acids. V shed 2 bases, J shed 4 bases, and the junction held 1 base outside the gene matches. CDR3 protein: CAWSRTGGNTIYF. The CDR3 nucleotides read TGTGCCTGGAGTCGGACAGGGGGAAACACCATATATTTT.

The V gene is TRBV11-2, the J gene TRBJ2-7; 8 nucleotides match TRBD1. V gave up 5 bases and J gave up 2 bases; unmatched junction bases: 5. CDR3 length equals 14 residues. The germline CDR1 and CDR2 sequences are SGHAT and FQNNGV. The DNA of the CDR3 is TGTGCCAGCAGCCTGAGGACAGGGACCTACGAGCAGTACTTC. This encodes CASSLRTGTYEQYF.

This rearrangement joins TRBV19 to TRBJ2-7; TRBD1 matches 11 bases. Germline CDR1 and CDR2: LNHDA and SQIVND (reference sequence). V shed 4 bases and J 2 bases; nucleotides not matched to a gene: 4. This CDR3 contains 15 residues. CDR3 residues: CASSTGQGAPYEQYF. In nucleotides, the CDR3 is TGTGCCAGTAGTACAGGACAGGGGGCCCCCTACGAGCAGTACTTC.

The chain links TRBV11-2 to TRBJ2-2; possibly TRBD2 for D (6 bases). Trimming removed 1 base from V and 4 bases from J, with 10 bases in between. The CDR3 loop spans 15 amino acids. Per germline, CDR1 SGHAT and CDR2 FQNNGV. The CDR3 nucleotides are TGTGCCAGCAGCTTAGCGGGGGTTGTCACCGGGGAGCTGTTTTTT. Protein: CASSLAGVVTGELFF.

The chain uses TRBV6-4 and TRBJ2-2; D gene ambiguous. Germline CDR1 MRHNA, CDR2 SNTAGT. CDR3 length equals 17 residues. Trimming pared 4 bases from V and 4 bases from J, leaving 19 bases between. For the CDR3, the DNA is TGTGCCAGCAGTGCAAGCATTCCGGGTAAAGGCACCGGGGAGCTGTTTTTT. Amino acid sequence: CASSASIPGKGTGELFF.

The chain combines TRBV27 with TRBJ2-3; 8 bases fit TRBD2. The V gene's germline CDR1 is MNHEY and CDR2 SMNVEV (reference sequence). With 6 bases clipped from V and 1 base from J, the junction kept 0 bases outside the gene matches. This CDR3 is built from 13 residues. The CDR3 DNA reads TGTGCCAGCAGACTAGCGGGCACAGATACGCAGTATTTT. Encoded protein: CASRLAGTDTQYF.

The rearrangement links TRBV30 to TRBJ1-1; a possible D gene is TRBD1 (6 bases). V gave up 1 base and J gave up 1 base, with 13 bases separating them. The CDR3 totals 15 residues. Germline CDR1 reads GTSNPN; CDR2 reads SVGIG (reference sequence). DNA of the CDR3: TGTGCCTGGAGTGCCCCAGGGGAGACGAACACTGAAGCTTTCTTT. Its translation: CAWSAPGETNTEAFF.

This clone was seen a handful of times. V and J are TRBV27 and TRBJ2-7, with 12 bases that match TRBD2. The J segment lost 4 bases and the V segment lost 4 bases, leaving 11 bases of the junction unmatched. CDR1 is MNHEY, CDR2 SMNVEV, per germline (reference sequence). The CDR3 consists of 17 residues. The CDR3 DNA is TGTGCCAGCAGTTCACAAAAGACTAGCGGGAGTCCGTACGAGCAGTACTTC. This sequence encodes CASSSQKTSGSPYEQYF.

J is TRBJ2-1 and V is TRBV5-1; 8 nucleotides match TRBD1. V lost 1 base to trimming and J lost 4 bases; unmatched junction nucleotides: 7. The CDR3 has 16 amino acids. Germline V gene lookup returns CDR1 SGHRS and CDR2 YFSETQ. Written as DNA, the CDR3 is TGCGCCAGCAGCTTGTTGACAGGGGCCGAATACAATGAGCAGTTCTTC. Translating it yields CASSLLTGAEYNEQFF.

The rearrangement links TRBV5-1 to TRBJ1-1; maybe TRBD1 (5 bases). V was cut by 2 bases and J by 4 bases, with 15 bases left in between. CDR1 is SGHRS, CDR2 YFSETQ, per germline. The CDR3 is made up of 15 amino acids. CDR3 nucleotide sequence: TGCGCCAGCAGCTTCCAGGGAGGGGTGGGCACTGAAGCTTTCTTT. It translates to CASSFQGGVGTEAFF.

This clone was seen a few times. The genes are TRBV5-4 and TRBJ1-4; no definite D call. Per germline, CDR1 SGHNT and CDR2 YYREEE (reference sequence). The V end was cut by 2 bases, the J end by 3 bases, with 8 bases between. The CDR3 consists of 14 residues. The CDR3, as DNA: TGTGCCAGCAGCTTCGAGTTGGCTAATGAAAAACTGTTTTTT. Its protein product is CASSFELANEKLFF.

The chain carries TRBV11-3 and TRBJ2-2, with TRBD2 as a possible D gene (6 bases). Trimming left V 0 bases short and J 5 bases short, with 16 bases between. This CDR3 is 17 amino acids long. CDR1 and CDR2 (germline): SGHNT, YENEEA. CDR3 sequence reads: CASSLDLRVGGTGELFF. The CDR3 bases are TGTGCCAGCAGCTTAGATCTAAGGGTCGGAGGGACCGGGGAGCTGTTTTTT.

The chain links TRBV5-4 to TRBJ2-1; no reliable D call. This CDR3 region has 14 residues. CDR1 and CDR2 from the germline V gene are SGHNT and YYREEE (reference sequence). V was trimmed by 2 bases and J by 0 bases, leaving 6 bases between them. The CDR3 sequence is CASSFAYSYNEQFF. The CDR3 DNA follows: TGTGCCAGCAGCTTTGCCTACTCCTACAATGAGCAGTTCTTC.

The V and J genes are TRBV19 and TRBJ2-7, with a tentative D call TRBD2 (5 bases). V shed 5 bases and J shed 4 bases, with 18 bases lying between them. This CDR3 spans 15 amino acids. Germline V CDR1 and CDR2: LNHDA, SQIVND (reference sequence). The CDR3 spells CASSARRAVGYEQYF. CDR3 in DNA: TGTGCCAGTAGTGCCCGGCGGGCGGTCGGGTACGAGCAGTACTTC.

The chain has TRBV28 and TRBJ2-7; D gene uncertain. Germline CDR1 MDHEN, CDR2 SYDVKM. The CDR3 is made up of 14 amino acids. The ends were cut back, 5 bases at V and 4 bases at J, with 15 bases in the middle. This CDR3 reads CASSEPHGRYEQYF. CDR3 nucleotides: TGTGCCAGCAGTGAGCCCCATGGGCGATACGAGCAGTACTTC.

This clone was observed once. As DNA, the CDR3 is TGCGCCAGCAGCTGGGACAGCTCCTACGAGCAGTACTTC. Residues: CASSWDSSYEQYF. The J gene is TRBJ2-7, the V gene TRBV4-1, with 7 bases identical to TRBD1. Trimming at V came to 5 bases and at J to 0 bases, leaving 1 base not matched to a gene. The CDR3 length is 13 residues. Germline CDR1 MGHRA, CDR2 YSYEKL.

The CDR3 nucleotides read TGCGCCAGCAGCCAGCAGACCCCCGGGACAGGGTCCTACGAGCAGTACTTC. Translating gives CASSQQTPGTGSYEQYF. The chain joins TRBV4-3 to TRBJ2-7; TRBD1 agrees at 9 bases. This CDR3 comprises 17 residues. After removal of 3 bases from V and 1 base from J, the junction contained 10 bases not matched to a gene. Germline V gene sequence: CDR1 LGHNA, CDR2 YSLEER.

The gene calls are TRBV19 and TRBJ2-2, with TRBD1 matching over 9 bases. Per germline, CDR1 LNHDA and CDR2 SQIVND (reference sequence). The CDR3 is 20 amino acids. V shed 1 base and J 5 bases; nucleotides not matched to a gene: 17. CDR3 loop: CASSIGTSPYRGQGTGELFF. CDR3 nucleotides: TGTGCCAGTAGTATAGGCACGTCTCCATATCGTGGACAGGGGACCGGGGAGCTGTTTTTT.

Written as DNA, the CDR3 is TGTGCCAGCAGCCCCGGACACTCCTACGAGCAGTACTTC. This gives the protein CASSPGHSYEQYF. The chain recombines TRBV11-2 with TRBJ2-7; the D gene is possibly TRBD1 (5 bases). Trimming shortened V by 5 bases and J by 0 bases, and 8 bases separated the two germline ends. The CDR3 runs to 13 residues. Germline V gives CDR1 SGHAT, CDR2 FQNNGV.

V and J are TRBV5-6 and TRBJ1-5; 11 nucleotides line up with TRBD1. The CDR3 is 16 amino acids. Per the germline V gene, CDR1 is SGHDT and CDR2 is YYEEEE. V lost 4 bases, J lost 6 bases, and 9 bases stayed unmatched. This chain's CDR3 is CASSTRDRGFVQPQHF. The DNA of the CDR3 is TGTGCCAGCAGCACACGGGACAGGGGGTTTGTTCAGCCCCAGCATTTT.

The chain links TRBV18 to TRBJ1-1, with 7 bases matching TRBD1. The CDR3 has 14 amino acids. V lost 4 bases to trimming and J lost 2 bases; unmatched junction nucleotides: 4. Germline CDR1 KGHSH, CDR2 LQKENI. CDR3 nucleotide sequence: TGTGCCAGCTCACGACAGGGATTCAACACTGAAGCTTTCTTT. Protein: CASSRQGFNTEAFF.

This chain connects TRBV7-8 to TRBJ2-7; D is uncertain. V was shortened by 1 base and J by 2 bases, with 9 bases between the two germline ends. In germline, CDR1 is SGHVS, CDR2 FQNEAQ. The CDR3 sequence is 14 residues long. CDR3 loop: CASSLVARTYEQYF. The CDR3 DNA sequence: TGTGCCAGCAGCTTAGTGGCTAGGACCTACGAGCAGTACTTC.